This T cell receptor (beta chain) was sequenced for a study of cytomegalovirus exposure and HLA in healthy donors. Study information: The 130 or so validation repertoires, a later analysis reported, used the same platform as the roughly 650 repertoires from the first cohort.

The germline V and J ends were trimmed by 3 bases and 1 base, with 15 bases remaining between them. CDR3 length: 16 amino acids. Germline-derived CDR1 and CDR2 are SEHNR and FQNEAQ (reference sequence). A single count supports this clone. Its antigen is unknown. The protocol was immunoSEQ multiplex PCR, while the TCRdb copy is restricted to in-frame clones and leaves out a portion. The sample shows under 300,000 clones, roughly 89% of them seen only once. Findings and caveats of the study: Confirmation was obtained in vitro that three CMV-associated chains are specific for CMV antigens. Later, an analysis found that TCR clusters from the first cohort tended to co-occur in the roughly 120 validation repertoires. Altogether, 164 TCR beta chains were recorded as cytomegalovirus-associated.

This receptor was taken from a woman between 18 and 29 years old in good health and CMV-seronegative. Sequencing used PBMCs. This chain joins TRBV7-9 and TRBJ1-1, with D maybe TRBD1 (5 bases). DNA for the CDR3: TGTGCCAGCAGCTTCGTGGATCAGGGAAGGAACACTGAAGCTTTCTTT. Its translation is CASSFVDQGRNTEAFF.